The T cell receptor beta chain described here comes from a study of beta chain features in type 1 diabetes. Study results and caveats: Junctions at VDJ sites from type 1 diabetes patients had fewer insertions and more deletions. TCRB repertoires of naive, central memory and Treg cells appeared more similar among patients than among healthy donors. People with Type 1 diabetes carried modestly yet significantly shorter TCRB CDR3s in all four CD4+ subsets.

CD45RO/CCR7/CD25/CD127/CD95/CD27 staining was used to isolate CD4+ naive, central memory, regulatory and stem cell-like memory cells by sorting. Sequenced material consisted of expressed TCRB transcripts (all of the isolated RNA was reverse transcribed). Some clones are missing from TCRdb's copy, which holds only in-frame ones; the method was immunoSEQ multiplex PCR. The sample includes hundreds of thousands of clones, roughly a tenth of them seen just once. This clone showed up just a few times. Its cognate antigen is unknown. The sample was naive CD4+ T cells from blood. The source of this sequence is a man between 25 and 39 years old with type 1 diabetes.

CDR3 DNA sequence: TGCGCCAGCAGCTTGGGGGCAGAAAGCTCCTACGAGCAGTACTTC. Protein product: CASSLGAESSYEQYF. This sequence joins TRBV5-1 and TRBJ2-7; D is undetermined. Germline V gene sequence: CDR1 SGHRS, CDR2 YFSETQ. The CDR3 has 15 amino acids. Trimming took 0 bases from V and 0 from J, leaving 10 bases between them.